The clone carrying this T cell receptor beta chain was detected many times. CDR3 length: 18 residues. CDR1 is SGHTA and CDR2 is FQGNSA in the germline V gene. Trimming took 4 bases from V and 5 from J; bases not matched to a gene: 13. The source of the sample is a study of T-cell reconstitution after alpha-beta-depleted transplantation in children. Library preparation (for TCRbeta) was performed with unique molecular identifiers. TCRdb independently ran MiXCR on the PCR reads; one entry per CDR3 protein. The data show 350,000 to 400,000 distinct CDR3 sequences, with 10% to 15% seen just once and around 4.5% held by the top ten.

The chain carries TRBV7-2 and TRBJ2-3; 12 bases agree with TRBD2. The origin of this receptor is a human donor who donated a stem cell graft to a child with Fanconi anemia. Here the sequenced sample was PBMCs, taken from the stem cell graft. As DNA, the CDR3 is TGTGCCAGCAGCTCCAGGACTAGCGGGGAAATTGTTAGAGATACGCAGTATTTT. Its protein is CASSSRTSGEIVRDTQYF.